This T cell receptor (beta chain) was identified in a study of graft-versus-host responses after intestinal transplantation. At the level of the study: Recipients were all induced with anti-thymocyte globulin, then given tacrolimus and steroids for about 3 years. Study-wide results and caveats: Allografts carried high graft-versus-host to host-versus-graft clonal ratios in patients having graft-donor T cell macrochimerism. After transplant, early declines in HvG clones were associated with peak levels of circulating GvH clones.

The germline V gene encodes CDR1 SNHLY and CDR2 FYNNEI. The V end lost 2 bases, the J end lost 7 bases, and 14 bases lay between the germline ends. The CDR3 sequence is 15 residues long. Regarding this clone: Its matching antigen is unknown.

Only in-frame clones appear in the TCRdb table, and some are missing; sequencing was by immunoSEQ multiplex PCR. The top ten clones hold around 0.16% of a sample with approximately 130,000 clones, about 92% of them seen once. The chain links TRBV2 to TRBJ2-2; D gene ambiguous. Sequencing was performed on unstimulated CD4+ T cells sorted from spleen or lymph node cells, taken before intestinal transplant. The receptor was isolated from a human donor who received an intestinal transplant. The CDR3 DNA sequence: TGTGCCAGCAGTGAAACCCCAAGTCGTAGCGGGGAGCTGTTTTTT. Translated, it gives CASSETPSRSGELFF.